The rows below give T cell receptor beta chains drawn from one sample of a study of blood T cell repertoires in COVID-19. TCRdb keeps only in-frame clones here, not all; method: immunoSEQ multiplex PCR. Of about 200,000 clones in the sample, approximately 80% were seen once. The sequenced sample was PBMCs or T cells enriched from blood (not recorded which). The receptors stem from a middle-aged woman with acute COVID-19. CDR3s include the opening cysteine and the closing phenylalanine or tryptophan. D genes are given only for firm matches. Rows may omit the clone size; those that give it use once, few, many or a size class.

cdr3_aa: CASSGDSTNYGYTF; cdr3_nt: TGTGCCAGTAGTGGCGACAGCACTAACTATGGCTACACCTTC; clone_size: once; v_call: TRBV19; d_call: NA; j_call: TRBJ1-2
cdr3_aa: CASSSRGASSYNEQFF; cdr3_nt: TGTGCCAGCAGTTCCAGGGGGGCCAGCTCCTACAATGAGCAGTTCTTC; clone_size: NA; v_call: TRBV6-5; d_call: NA; j_call: TRBJ2-1
cdr3_aa: CASSQDRVLETQYF; cdr3_nt: TGTGCCAGCAGCCAAGATCGGGTTTTGGAGACCCAGTACTTC; clone_size: NA; v_call: TRBV3-1/TRBV3-2; d_call: NA; j_call: TRBJ2-5
cdr3_aa: CASSLRQLQETQYF; cdr3_nt: TGTGCCAGCAGCTTGCGACAACTCCAAGAGACCCAGTACTTC; clone_size: NA; v_call: TRBV13; d_call: NA; j_call: TRBJ2-5
cdr3_aa: CASSMGTGTAGYTF; cdr3_nt: TGTGCCAGTAGTATGGGCACAGGGACGGCGGGCTACACCTTC; clone_size: NA; v_call: TRBV19; d_call: NA; j_call: TRBJ1-2
cdr3_aa: CASSHGTGNTEAFF; cdr3_nt: TGTGCCAGCAGCCACGGGACAGGGAACACTGAAGCTTTCTTT; clone_size: NA; v_call: TRBV7-2; d_call: TRBD1; j_call: TRBJ1-1
cdr3_aa: CASSYSALHQETQYF; cdr3_nt: TGTGCCAGCAGTTACTCTGCACTCCACCAAGAGACCCAGTACTTC; clone_size: NA; v_call: TRBV6-5; d_call: NA; j_call: TRBJ2-5
cdr3_aa: CASSQLRGGDTQYF; cdr3_nt: TGCGCCAGCAGCCAACTTCGCGGAGGAGATACGCAGTATTTT; clone_size: NA; v_call: TRBV4-3; d_call: NA; j_call: TRBJ2-3
cdr3_aa: CASSLGDRGSGGELFF; cdr3_nt: TGTGCCAGCAGCTTAGGAGACAGGGGAAGTGGCGGGGAGCTGTTTTTT; clone_size: NA; v_call: TRBV7-3; d_call: TRBD1; j_call: TRBJ2-2
cdr3_aa: CASSLGGADTQYF; cdr3_nt: TGTGCCAGCAGTTTAGGCGGGGCAGATACGCAGTATTTT; clone_size: NA; v_call: TRBV28; d_call: NA; j_call: TRBJ2-3
cdr3_aa: CASGQGGGEQFF; cdr3_nt: TGTGCCAGTGGACAGGGTGGAGGCGAGCAGTTCTTC; clone_size: NA; v_call: TRBV11-1; d_call: TRBD1; j_call: TRBJ2-1
cdr3_aa: CASSGDSYSGNTIYF; cdr3_nt: TGTGCCAGCAGCGGGGACAGCTACTCTGGAAACACCATATATTTT; clone_size: NA; v_call: TRBV2; d_call: TRBD1; j_call: TRBJ1-3